This entry lists 8 T cell receptor beta chains sequenced from one sample in a study of blood T cell repertoires in COVID-19. Produced via immunoSEQ multiplex PCR; TCRdb's table is partial and in-frame only. The profile shows under 300,000 clones, approximately 80% of them singletons. Sequenced material: peripheral blood. All receptors derive from a man younger than 45 who had recovered from COVID-19.

The chain has TRBV6-5 and TRBJ1-1, with 8 nucleotides matching TRBD1. The J segment lost 4 bases and the V segment lost 0 bases, leaving 4 bases of the junction unmatched. The CDR3 has 15 residues. Germline CDR1 MNHEY, CDR2 SVGAGI. This chain's CDR3 is CASSYSGQGGTEAFF. The CDR3 DNA sequence: TGTGCCAGCAGTTACTCCGGACAGGGAGGCACTGAAGCTTTCTTT.

This clone was picked up one time. The chain is built from TRBV6-1 and TRBJ1-2, with 7 nucleotides matching TRBD1. Germline CDR1 and CDR2: MNHNS and SASEGT. The CDR3 has 12 amino acids. Germline trimming cut 2 bases from V and 7 bases from J; bases unmatched to any gene: 1. The CDR3 spells CASSERGPGYTF. The CDR3 region has the DNA TGTGCCAGCAGTGAAAGGGGGCCTGGCTACACCTTC.

The chain employs TRBV10-2 and TRBJ2-3, with TRBD2 matching 7 bases. The germline CDR1 and CDR2 sequences are WSHSY and SAAADI. The CDR3 has 16 residues. Germline trimming cut 8 bases from V and 0 bases from J; bases unmatched to any gene: 11. This chain's CDR3 is CASPYLKRGSTDTQYF. In DNA form, the CDR3 reads TGCGCCAGCCCCTACTTGAAGCGGGGAAGCACAGATACGCAGTATTTT.

This clone was seen a single time. V and J are TRBV27 and TRBJ2-2; 7 nucleotides line up with TRBD1. The CDR3 is made up of 14 amino acids. Germline V lookup: CDR1 MNHEY, CDR2 SMNVEV (reference sequence). V lost 8 bases and J lost 4; bases outside the gene matches: 7. Written as DNA, the CDR3 is TGTGCCAGCTCAAGAGGGACAGCCACCGGGGAGCTGTTTTTT. This encodes CASSRGTATGELFF.

The CDR3 DNA follows: TGTGCCAGCAGCCAAGTGGTAAGGGCCTCGACAGTTCGGGGAAACACCATATATTTT. As protein: CASSQVVRASTVRGNTIYF. This chain links TRBV3-1 (or the pseudogene TRBV3-2) with TRBJ1-3, with TRBD1 as a possible D gene (5 bases). The CDR3 contains 19 residues. Germline lookup yields CDR1 LGHDT and CDR2 YNNKEL (reference sequence). V lost 1 base to trimming and J lost 4 bases, with 23 bases between them.

The V gene is TRBV10-3, the J gene TRBJ1-1; no definite D call. CDR1 is ENHRY and CDR2 is SYGVKD in the germline V gene. Trimming took 8 bases from V and 5 from J, leaving 15 bases between them. The CDR3 consists of 13 residues. The CDR3 DNA is TGTGCCATCCAAAAAACCGGAGATACTGAAGCTTTCTTT. Translated, it gives CAIQKTGDTEAFF.

The chain has TRBV7-9 and TRBJ2-3, with 8 bases fitting TRBD2. Unmatched junction bases numbered 12, after V lost 5 bases and J lost 2 bases. Germline V gene data show CDR1 as SEHNR and CDR2 as FQNEAQ (reference sequence). CDR3 length: 17 amino acids. CDR3: CASSEPPSGGYTDTQYF. DNA of the CDR3: TGTGCCAGCAGCGAACCCCCCAGCGGGGGCTACACAGATACGCAGTATTTT.

The V gene is TRBV5-3, the J gene TRBJ1-5; D might be TRBD1 (6 bases). TRBV5-3 is an open reading frame whose function is uncertain. The CDR3 is 16 amino acids. Trimming removed 5 bases at V and 0 bases at J, with 15 bases between. The CDR3 DNA reads as TGTGCCAGAAGTTCGGACAGAAAATATAGCAATCAGCCCCAGCATTTT. Protein sequence: CARSSDRKYSNQPQHF.